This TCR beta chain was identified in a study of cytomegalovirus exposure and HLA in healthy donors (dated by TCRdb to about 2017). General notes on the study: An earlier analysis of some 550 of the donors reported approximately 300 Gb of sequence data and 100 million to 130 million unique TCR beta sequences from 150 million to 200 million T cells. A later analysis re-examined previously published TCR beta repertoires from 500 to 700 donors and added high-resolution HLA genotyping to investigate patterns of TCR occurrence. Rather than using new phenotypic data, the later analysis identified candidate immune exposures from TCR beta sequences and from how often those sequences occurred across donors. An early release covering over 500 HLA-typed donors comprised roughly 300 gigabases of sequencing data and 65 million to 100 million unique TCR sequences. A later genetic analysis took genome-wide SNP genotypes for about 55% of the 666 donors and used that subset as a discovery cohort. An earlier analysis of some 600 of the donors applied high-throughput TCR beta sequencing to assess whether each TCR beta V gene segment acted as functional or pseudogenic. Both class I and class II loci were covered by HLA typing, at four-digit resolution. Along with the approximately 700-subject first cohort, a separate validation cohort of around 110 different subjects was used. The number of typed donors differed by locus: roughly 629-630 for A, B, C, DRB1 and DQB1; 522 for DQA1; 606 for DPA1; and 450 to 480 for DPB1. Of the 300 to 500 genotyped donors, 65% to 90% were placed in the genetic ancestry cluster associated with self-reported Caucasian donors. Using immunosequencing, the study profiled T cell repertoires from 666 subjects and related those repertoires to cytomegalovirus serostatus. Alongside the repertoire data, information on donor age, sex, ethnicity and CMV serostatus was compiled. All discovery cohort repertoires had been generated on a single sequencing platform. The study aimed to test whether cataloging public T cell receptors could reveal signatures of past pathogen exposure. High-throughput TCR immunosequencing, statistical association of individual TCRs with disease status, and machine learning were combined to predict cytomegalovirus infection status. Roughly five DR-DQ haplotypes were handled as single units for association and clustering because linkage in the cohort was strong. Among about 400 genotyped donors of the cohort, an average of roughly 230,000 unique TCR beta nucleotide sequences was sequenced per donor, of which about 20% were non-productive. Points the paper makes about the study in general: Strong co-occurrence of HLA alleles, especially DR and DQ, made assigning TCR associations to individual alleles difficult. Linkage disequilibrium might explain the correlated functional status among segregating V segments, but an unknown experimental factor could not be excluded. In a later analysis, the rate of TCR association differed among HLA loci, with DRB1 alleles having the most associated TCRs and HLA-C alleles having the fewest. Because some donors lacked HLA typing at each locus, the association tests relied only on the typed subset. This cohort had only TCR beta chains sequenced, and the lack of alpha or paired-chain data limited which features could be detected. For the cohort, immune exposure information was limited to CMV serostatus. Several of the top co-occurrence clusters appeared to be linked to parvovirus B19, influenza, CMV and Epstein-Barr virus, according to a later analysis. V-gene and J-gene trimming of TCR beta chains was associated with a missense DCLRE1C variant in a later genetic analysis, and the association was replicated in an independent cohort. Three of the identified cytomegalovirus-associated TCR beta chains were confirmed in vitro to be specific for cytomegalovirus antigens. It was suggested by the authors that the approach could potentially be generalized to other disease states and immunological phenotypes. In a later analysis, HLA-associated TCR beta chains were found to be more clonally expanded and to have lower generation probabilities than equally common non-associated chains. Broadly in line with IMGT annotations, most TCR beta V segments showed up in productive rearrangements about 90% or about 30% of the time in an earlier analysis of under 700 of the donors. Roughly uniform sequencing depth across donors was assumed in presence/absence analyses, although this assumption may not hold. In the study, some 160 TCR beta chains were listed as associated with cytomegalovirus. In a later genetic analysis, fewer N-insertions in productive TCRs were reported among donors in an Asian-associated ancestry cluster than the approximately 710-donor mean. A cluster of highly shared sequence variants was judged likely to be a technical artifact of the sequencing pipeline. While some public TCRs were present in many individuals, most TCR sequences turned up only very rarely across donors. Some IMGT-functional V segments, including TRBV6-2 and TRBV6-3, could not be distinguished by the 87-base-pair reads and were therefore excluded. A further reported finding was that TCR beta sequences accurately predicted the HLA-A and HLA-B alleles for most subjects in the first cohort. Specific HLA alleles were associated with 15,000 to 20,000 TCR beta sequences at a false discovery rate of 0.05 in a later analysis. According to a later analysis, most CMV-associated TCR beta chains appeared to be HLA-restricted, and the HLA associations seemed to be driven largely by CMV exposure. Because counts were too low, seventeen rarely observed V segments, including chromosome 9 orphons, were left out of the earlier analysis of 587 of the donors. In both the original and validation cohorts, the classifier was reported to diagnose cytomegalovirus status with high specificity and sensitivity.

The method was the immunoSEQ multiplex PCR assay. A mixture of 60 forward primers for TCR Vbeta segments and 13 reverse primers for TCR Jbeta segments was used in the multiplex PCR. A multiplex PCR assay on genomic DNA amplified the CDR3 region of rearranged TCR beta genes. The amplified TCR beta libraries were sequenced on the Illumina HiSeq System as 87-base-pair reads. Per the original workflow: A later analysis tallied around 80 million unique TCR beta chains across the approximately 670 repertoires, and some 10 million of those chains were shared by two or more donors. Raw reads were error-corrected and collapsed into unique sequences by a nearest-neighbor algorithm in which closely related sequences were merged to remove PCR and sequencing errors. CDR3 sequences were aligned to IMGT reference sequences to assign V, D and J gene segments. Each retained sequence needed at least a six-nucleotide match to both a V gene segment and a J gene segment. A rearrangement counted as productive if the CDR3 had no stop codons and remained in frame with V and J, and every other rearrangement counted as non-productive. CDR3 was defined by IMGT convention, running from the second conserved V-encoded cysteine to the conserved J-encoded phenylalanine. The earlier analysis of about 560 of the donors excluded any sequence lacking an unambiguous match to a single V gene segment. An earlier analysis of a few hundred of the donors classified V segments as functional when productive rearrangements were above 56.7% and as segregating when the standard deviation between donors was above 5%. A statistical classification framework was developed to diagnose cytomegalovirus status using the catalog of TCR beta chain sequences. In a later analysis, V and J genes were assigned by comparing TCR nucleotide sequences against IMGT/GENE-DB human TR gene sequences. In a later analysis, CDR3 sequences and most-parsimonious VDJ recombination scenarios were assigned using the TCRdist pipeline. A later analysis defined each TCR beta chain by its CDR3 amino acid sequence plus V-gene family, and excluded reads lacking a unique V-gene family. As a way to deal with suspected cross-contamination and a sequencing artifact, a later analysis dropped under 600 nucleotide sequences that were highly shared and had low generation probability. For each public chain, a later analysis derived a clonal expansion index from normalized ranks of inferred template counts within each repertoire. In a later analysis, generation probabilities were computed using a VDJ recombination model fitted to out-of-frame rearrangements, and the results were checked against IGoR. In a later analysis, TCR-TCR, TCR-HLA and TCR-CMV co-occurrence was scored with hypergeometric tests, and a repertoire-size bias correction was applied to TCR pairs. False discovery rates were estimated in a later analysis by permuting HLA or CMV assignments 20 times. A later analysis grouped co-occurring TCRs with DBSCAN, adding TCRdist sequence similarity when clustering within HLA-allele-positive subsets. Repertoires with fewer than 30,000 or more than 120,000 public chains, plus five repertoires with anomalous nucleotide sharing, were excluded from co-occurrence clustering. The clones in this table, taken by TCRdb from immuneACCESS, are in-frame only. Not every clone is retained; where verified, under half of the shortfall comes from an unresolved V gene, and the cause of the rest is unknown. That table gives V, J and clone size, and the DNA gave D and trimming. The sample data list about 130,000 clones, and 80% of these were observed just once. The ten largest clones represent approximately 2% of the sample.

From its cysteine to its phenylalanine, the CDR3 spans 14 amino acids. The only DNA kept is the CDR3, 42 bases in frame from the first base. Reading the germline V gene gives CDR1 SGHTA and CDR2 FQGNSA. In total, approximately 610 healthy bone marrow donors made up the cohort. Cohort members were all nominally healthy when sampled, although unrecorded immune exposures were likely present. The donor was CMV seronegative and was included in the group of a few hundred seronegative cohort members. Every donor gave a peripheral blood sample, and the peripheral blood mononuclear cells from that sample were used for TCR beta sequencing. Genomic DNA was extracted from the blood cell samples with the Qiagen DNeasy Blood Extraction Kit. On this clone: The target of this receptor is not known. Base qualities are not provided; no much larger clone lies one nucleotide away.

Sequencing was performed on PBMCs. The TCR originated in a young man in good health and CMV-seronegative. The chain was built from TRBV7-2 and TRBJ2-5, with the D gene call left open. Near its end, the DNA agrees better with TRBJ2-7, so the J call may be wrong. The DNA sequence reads TGTGCCAGCAGCCTTCTGTTTCGCTCCTACGAGCAGTACTTC. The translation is CASSLLFRSYEQYF.